Listed below are T cell receptor beta chains from one sample, sequenced in a study of early T cells in non-severe SARS-CoV-2 infection. MiXCR was run by TCRdb on the 5' RACE reads, yielding one entry per CDR3 protein. The sample records under 70,000 distinct CDR3 sequences, about 7.7% being singletons. Sample: whole blood, taken at baseline. These receptors were collected from an adult who was a healthcare worker with PCR-confirmed SARS-CoV-2 infection or an uninfected control (not recorded which). The CDR3 runs from the conserved cysteine through the conserved F or W. Fields, in order: CDR3 protein, CDR3 DNA, clone size, D gene, V gene, J gene. D genes are given only for firm matches. For some rows the clone size is stated as once, few or many, or as a class when expanded; others skip it.

cdr3_aa: CASSPRDYLSTGEQYF
cdr3_nt: TGCGCCAGCAGCCCCCGGGACTATCTGTCAACTGGGGAGCAGTACTTC
clone_size: few
d_call: TRBD2
v_call: TRBV5-1
j_call: TRBJ2-7

cdr3_aa: CASSFQGGNQETQYF
cdr3_nt: TGTGCCAGCAGCTTTCAGGGGGGTAACCAAGAGACCCAGTACTTC
clone_size: .
d_call: .
v_call: TRBV7-2
j_call: TRBJ2-5

cdr3_aa: CASSQDTVGRSLHF
cdr3_nt: TGCGCCAGCAGCCAAGATACAGTCGGTCGGTCCCTCCACTTT
clone_size: .
d_call: .
v_call: TRBV4-3
j_call: TRBJ1-6

cdr3_aa: CASSRARARECEQFF
cdr3_nt: TGTGCCAGCAGCCGGGCCAGGGCTCGGGAATGTGAGCAGTTCTTC
clone_size: few
d_call: .
v_call: TRBV7-6
j_call: TRBJ2-1

cdr3_aa: CASSREQGTSTWAFF
cdr3_nt: TGCGCCAGCAGCCGAGAACAGGGGACATCTACCTGGGCTTTCTTT
clone_size: many
d_call: TRBD1
v_call: TRBV4-3
j_call: TRBJ1-1

cdr3_aa: CASSQGLAGGPNEQFF
cdr3_nt: TGCGCCAGCAGCCAGGGATTAGCGGGAGGGCCGAATGAGCAGTTCTTC
clone_size: many
d_call: TRBD2
v_call: TRBV4-3
j_call: TRBJ2-1

cdr3_aa: CASSITSRDTQYF
cdr3_nt: TGTGCCAGTAGTATAACATCCCGAGATACGCAGTATTTT
clone_size: many
d_call: .
v_call: TRBV19
j_call: TRBJ2-3

cdr3_aa: CASSEGLASKNEQFF
cdr3_nt: TGTGCCAGCAGTGAAGGACTAGCGAGTAAGAATGAGCAGTTCTTC
clone_size: .
d_call: TRBD2
v_call: TRBV2
j_call: TRBJ2-1

cdr3_aa: CASSKDLAKSTDTQYF
cdr3_nt: TGTGCCAGCAGCAAAGATCTAGCCAAATCCACAGATACGCAGTATTTT
clone_size: few
d_call: .
v_call: TRBV21-1
j_call: TRBJ2-3

cdr3_aa: CASSEGGASGTRHNEQFF
cdr3_nt: TGTGCCAGCAGTGAAGGGGGGGCTAGCGGGACACGGCACAATGAGCAGTTCTTC
clone_size: few
d_call: TRBD2
v_call: TRBV6-1
j_call: TRBJ2-1

cdr3_aa: CAWSRPSPLHF
cdr3_nt: TGTGCCTGGTCGAGGCCGTCACCCCTCCACTTT
clone_size: many
d_call: .
v_call: TRBV30
j_call: TRBJ1-6

cdr3_aa: CSAIFRGVSTEAFF
cdr3_nt: TGCAGTGCTATCTTCCGGGGAGTAAGCACTGAAGCTTTCTTT
clone_size: .
d_call: .
v_call: TRBV20-1
j_call: TRBJ1-1

cdr3_aa: CASRGASYNEQFF
cdr3_nt: TGTGCCAGCAGGGGGGCCAGCTACAATGAGCAGTTCTTC
clone_size: .
d_call: .
v_call: TRBV28
j_call: TRBJ2-1

cdr3_aa: CASSQTGGGTGELFF
cdr3_nt: TGTGCCAGCAGCCAAACAGGGGGTGGCACCGGGGAGCTGTTTTTT
clone_size: many
d_call: TRBD1
v_call: TRBV7-6
j_call: TRBJ2-2

cdr3_aa: CASSNEKYIQYF
cdr3_nt: TGCGCCAGCAGCAACGAAAAGTACATTCAGTACTTC
clone_size: .
d_call: .
v_call: TRBV5-1
j_call: TRBJ2-4

cdr3_aa: CASSRGRGIDTQYF
cdr3_nt: TGTGCCAGCAGCCGGGGGAGAGGGATAGATACGCAGTATTTT
clone_size: .
d_call: .
v_call: TRBV28
j_call: TRBJ2-3

cdr3_aa: CASTRSGSSYNEQFF
cdr3_nt: TGTGCCAGCACCCGTAGCGGGAGTTCTTACAATGAGCAGTTCTTC
clone_size: .
d_call: TRBD2
v_call: TRBV9
j_call: TRBJ2-1

cdr3_aa: CASRGQARSYEQYF
cdr3_nt: TGTGCCAGCAGGGGACAGGCCAGATCCTACGAGCAGTACTTC
clone_size: many
d_call: TRBD1
v_call: TRBV28
j_call: TRBJ2-7